These 28 T cell receptor beta chains share one sample of origin, sequenced in a study of shared clonotypes between healthy human individuals. Libraries were prepared by immunoSEQ multiplex PCR; TCRdb keeps only in-frame clonotypes and omits some of them. Of about 1.5 million clones in the sample, nearly 99% were seen once. Sequencing used naive CD4+ T cells sorted from blood. Subset denoted: CD45RA+ positively selected. These receptors originate from a man aged 30-40 years in good health.

This sequence joins TRBV5-1 and TRBJ2-7; 12 bases agree with TRBD1. This CDR3 comprises 14 residues. Trimming took 3 bases from V and 6 from J; bases not matched to a gene: 4. The germline gives CDR1 SGHRS, CDR2 YFSETQ. For the CDR3, the DNA is TGCGCCAGCAGCTCCGGGACAGGGGGCTTCGAGCAGTACTTC. The encoded protein is CASSSGTGGFEQYF.

The gene calls are TRBV7-8 and TRBJ2-7; tentative D call: TRBD1 (6 bases). V lost 5 bases to trimming and J lost 3 bases, with 14 bases between them. Per the germline V gene, CDR1 is SGHVS and CDR2 is FQNEAQ. This CDR3 is 14 amino acids long. The CDR3 DNA sequence: TGTGCCAGCAGCCGGACAGCTAACAACTACGAGCAGTACTTC. Residues: CASSRTANNYEQYF. The full variable domain, completed using reference TRBV7-8 and TRBJ2-7, is GAGVSQSPRYKVAKRGQDVALRCDPISGHVSLFWYQQALGQGPEFLTYFQNEAQLDKSGLPSDRFFAERPEGSVSTLKIQRTQQEDSAVYLCASSRTANNYEQYFGPGTRLTVT.

The V gene is TRBV15, the J gene TRBJ2-1; the D is unclear. The CDR3 loop spans 14 amino acids. Trimming stripped 0 bases from V and 4 bases from J, with 7 bases between. Germline CDR1 and CDR2: LNHNV and YYDKDF (reference sequence). CDR3 DNA: TGTGCCACCAGCAGAGATTGGCGGTACAATGAGCAGTTCTTC. Protein sequence: CATSRDWRYNEQFF.

The gene calls are TRBV6-1 and TRBJ2-2, with TRBD1 as a possible D gene (6 bases). Trimming left V 6 bases short and J 5 bases short, with 10 bases between. The germline gives CDR1 MNHNS, CDR2 SASEGT. This CDR3 comprises 13 residues. CDR3 in DNA: TGTGCCAGCAGAGGGGGTTCTACCGGGGAGCTGTTTTTT. Its protein is CASRGGSTGELFF.

Worth noting for this clone: The sample has other DNA sequences that encode this CDR3 too. The J gene is TRBJ2-1, the V gene TRBV27, with D possibly matching TRBD1 (5 bases). The CDR3 length is 11 residues. CDR1 MNHEY and CDR2 SMNVEV come from the germline V gene (reference sequence). The germline V and J ends were trimmed by 5 bases and 6 bases, with 5 bases remaining between them. CDR3 DNA sequence: TGTGCCAGCAGTAGGGGCAATGAGCAGTTCTTC. It codes for CASSRGNEQFF.

The chain recombines TRBV11-2 with TRBJ2-3; 14 bases match TRBD2. Germline V gene lookup returns CDR1 SGHAT and CDR2 FQNNGV. The CDR3 sequence is 16 residues long. Trimming took 3 bases from V and 6 from J; bases not matched to a gene: 5. As DNA, the CDR3 is TGTGCCAGCAGCTTCGGGACTAGCGGGAGCGGGGATACGCAGTATTTT. This translates into CASSFGTSGSGDTQYF.

The chain employs TRBV7-9 and TRBJ2-1; 7 bases align to TRBD2. After removal of 5 bases from V and 5 bases from J, the junction contained 12 bases not matched to a gene. CDR1 and CDR2 from the germline V gene are SEHNR and FQNEAQ (reference sequence). This CDR3 has 16 residues. CDR3 sequence (DNA): TGTGCCAGCAGCCCCCTACCCCGGCTAGCGGACAATGAGCAGTTCTTC. Amino acids: CASSPLPRLADNEQFF.

The rearrangement joins TRBV6-1 to TRBJ1-1; unclear D gene. Germline V gene sequence: CDR1 MNHNS, CDR2 SASEGT. The CDR3 loop spans 15 amino acids. Trimming stripped 2 bases from V and 0 bases from J, with 10 bases between. The CDR3 loop is CASSERAVLNTEAFF. DNA of the CDR3: TGTGCCAGCAGTGAACGAGCAGTTTTGAACACTGAAGCTTTCTTT.

This clone was recorded once. This chain uses TRBV20-1 with TRBJ2-1; D unresolved. V lost 6 bases and J 5 bases, leaving 8 bases between the germline ends. Germline values: CDR1 DFQATT, CDR2 SNEGSKA (reference sequence). The length of the CDR3 is 11 residues. CDR3 DNA: TGCAGTGCAAGGGCCCACAATGAGCAGTTCTTC. As protein: CSARAHNEQFF.

Of note for this clone: This CDR3 is also generated by other DNA sequences in the sample. The J gene is TRBJ2-7, the V gene TRBV28, with 8 bases lining up with TRBD1. From germline, CDR1 is MDHEN and CDR2 SYDVKM. The ends lost 5 bases at V and 0 bases at J; junction bases unmatched: 6. The CDR3 extends over 15 amino acids. The CDR3 region has the DNA TGTGCCAGCAGTACTCCGGGACAGGCCTCCTACGAGCAGTACTTC. This translates into CASSTPGQASYEQYF.

The DNA of the CDR3 is TGTGCCAGCAGCCCCGGGGGCGAGCAGTACTTC. This codes for CASSPGGEQYF. The rearrangement links TRBV14 to TRBJ2-7; TRBD2 is a possible D gene (6 bases). V was cut by 4 bases and J by 6 bases, with 7 bases left in between. CDR1 SGHDN and CDR2 FVKESK come from the germline V gene. The CDR3 consists of 11 residues.

This sequence joins TRBV11-3 and TRBJ2-7; D is uncertain. V was trimmed by 1 base and J by 1 base, leaving 11 bases between them. CDR3 length: 15 amino acids. From germline, CDR1 is SGHNT and CDR2 YENEEA. CDR3 in DNA: TGTGCCAGCAGCTTAGGAGGCAGGAGATCCTACGAGCAGTACTTC. It yields the protein CASSLGGRRSYEQYF.

For the CDR3, the DNA is TGTGCCAGCAGCTCAGGGTCCCCAAAGACCCAGTACTTC. Its translation is CASSSGSPKTQYF. The chain carries TRBV13 and TRBJ2-5; D possibly corresponds to TRBD1 (5 bases). Trimming took off 4 bases at V and 6 bases at J, with 12 bases between the two ends. The CDR3 runs to 13 residues. Germline CDR1 is PRHDT and CDR2 is FYEKMQ (reference sequence).

V usage is TRBV9 and J usage is TRBJ2-7; D uncertain. Between the trimmed V and J ends, which lost 0 bases and 0 bases, there was a span of 10 bases. There are 15 residues in the CDR3. Germline loops: CDR1 SGDLS, CDR2 YYNGEE. CDR3 region: CASSVGLKDSYEQYF. The CDR3 DNA sequence: TGTGCCAGCAGCGTAGGGCTCAAGGACTCCTACGAGCAGTACTTC.

A single count supports this clone. J is TRBJ2-7 and V is TRBV19; 8 positions match TRBD2. CDR1 and CDR2 from the germline V gene are LNHDA and SQIVND (reference sequence). The V gene end was trimmed by 5 bases and the J gene end by 2 bases; junction bases not matched to a gene: 8. The CDR3 has 15 residues. The CDR3 spells CASSVRGDSTYEQYF. The CDR3 bases are TGTGCCAGTAGTGTGCGGGGGGATTCTACCTACGAGCAGTACTTC. Combining the CDR3 with reference TRBV19 and TRBJ2-7 gives the whole variable domain DGGITQSPKYLFRKEGQNVTLSCEQNLNHDAMYWYRQDPGQGLRLIYYSQIVNDFQKGDIAEGYSVSREKKESFPLTVTSAQKNPTAFYLCASSVRGDSTYEQYFGPGTRLTVT.

V gene TRBV18 combines with J gene TRBJ2-2; 10 nucleotides match TRBD1. The V segment lost 2 bases and the J segment 4 bases; nucleotides outside the gene matches: 1. Germline V gives CDR1 KGHSH, CDR2 LQKENI. The length of the CDR3 is 15 residues. CDR3 nucleotide sequence: TGTGCCAGCTCACCAAGACAGGGGGCCACCGGGGAGCTGTTTTTT. Translation gives CASSPRQGATGELFF.

The chain combines TRBV7-3 with TRBJ1-1; maybe TRBD1 (5 bases). Germline V gene lookup returns CDR1 SGHTA and CDR2 FQGTGA. The CDR3 is 13 amino acids. Trimming took 3 bases from V and 10 from J, leaving 15 bases between them. This CDR3 is CASSLTGASAAFF. The CDR3 DNA reads TGTGCCAGCAGCTTGACCGGGGCCTCCGCAGCTTTCTTT.

The rearrangement uses TRBV28 and TRBJ2-1, with 14 positions matching TRBD2. The CDR3 is 17 amino acids. Germline CDR1 is MDHEN and CDR2 is SYDVKM. The V segment lost 2 bases and the J segment 5 bases; nucleotides outside the gene matches: 5. CDR3 nucleotide sequence: TGTGCCAGCAGTTTAACCCAGGGACTAGCGGGAGACAATGAGCAGTTCTTC. It specifies CASSLTQGLAGDNEQFF. The complete variable domain, with remaining parts taken from reference TRBV28 and TRBJ2-1, reads DVKVTQSSRYLVKRTGEKVFLECVQDMDHENMFWYRQDPGLGLRLIYFSYDVKMKEKGDIPEGYSVSREKKERFSLILESASTNQTSMYLCASSLTQGLAGDNEQFFGPGTRLTVL.

The chain carries TRBV15 and TRBJ2-7; a weak D match, TRBD1 (6 bases). CDR3 length: 15 residues. V was clipped by 0 bases and J by 2 bases, with 11 bases between them. Germline-derived CDR1 and CDR2 are LNHNV and YYDKDF (reference sequence). The CDR3 protein is CATSRDQGPPYEQYF. The CDR3 bases are TGTGCCACCAGCAGAGATCAGGGGCCGCCCTACGAGCAGTACTTC.

This rearrangement joins TRBV7-2 to TRBJ2-2; D is perhaps TRBD1 or TRBD2 (5 bases each). Germline CDR1 reads SGHTA; CDR2 reads FQGNSA. The CDR3 has 16 amino acids. V lost 4 bases, J lost 0 bases, and 12 bases lay in between. In DNA form, the CDR3 reads TGTGCCAGCAGCTGGGGCCCCGGGGCGAACACCGGGGAGCTGTTTTTT. Protein product: CASSWGPGANTGELFF.

V gene TRBV15 combines with J gene TRBJ2-5, with D perhaps given as TRBD1 or TRBD2 (5 bases each). The V gene lost 5 bases and the J gene lost 5 bases, with 18 bases spanning the gap. The germline gives CDR1 LNHNV, CDR2 YYDKDF (reference sequence). This CDR3 is built from 15 residues. The DNA for the CDR3 is TGTGCCACCAGCGGGGGTGGGGGTTCCATTGAGACCCAGTACTTC. Translation: CATSGGGGSIETQYF.

The chain has TRBV28 and TRBJ1-1; TRBD1 might be the D (5 bases). Germline lookup yields CDR1 MDHEN and CDR2 SYDVKM. The CDR3 loop spans 13 amino acids. Trimming cost V 8 bases and J 4 bases, with 14 bases left between them. The CDR3 protein is CASQPPGFTEAFF. CDR3 coding DNA: TGTGCCAGCCAGCCGCCAGGGTTCACTGAAGCTTTCTTT.

This chain uses TRBV10-3 with TRBJ2-1, with TRBD2 identical over 9 bases. V was clipped by 10 bases and J by 8 bases; unmatched bases: 9. CDR1 is ENHRY, CDR2 SYGVKD, per germline. The CDR3 is 13 residues long. The CDR3 loop reads CATVVGTSYEQFF. The CDR3 bases are TGTGCCACCGTAGTCGGGACTAGCTATGAGCAGTTCTTC.

The genes are TRBV30 and TRBJ2-1; 11 bases agree with TRBD2. The junction had 10 bases not matched to a gene; V was cut back by 5 bases and J by 4 bases. The CDR3 has 16 residues. CDR1 is GTSNPN and CDR2 is SVGIG in the germline V gene (reference sequence). CDR3 residues: CAWATTSGRIYNEQFF. The CDR3 DNA reads TGTGCCTGGGCCACAACTAGCGGGAGAATTTACAATGAGCAGTTCTTC.

The J gene is TRBJ2-7, the V gene TRBV28, with D possibly being TRBD2 (6 bases). V lost 6 bases and J 3 bases, leaving 15 bases between the germline ends. CDR1 and CDR2 from the germline V gene are MDHEN and SYDVKM. The CDR3 loop spans 14 amino acids. The DNA of the CDR3 is TGTGCCAGCAGACTGGGGCTAGCGAACTACGAGCAGTACTTC. This translates into CASRLGLANYEQYF.

V is TRBV11-3 and J is TRBJ2-1; D call uncertain. V was cut by 5 bases and J by 5 bases, with 7 bases left in between. This CDR3 is 12 amino acids long. The germline CDR1 and CDR2 sequences are SGHNT and YENEEA. As DNA, the CDR3 is TGTGCCAGCAGCACCGACCACAATGAGCAGTTCTTC. It specifies CASSTDHNEQFF.

V usage is TRBV19 and J usage is TRBJ2-7; 11 nucleotides align to TRBD2. Germline trimming cut 5 bases from V and 4 bases from J; bases unmatched to any gene: 10. The CDR3 has 16 residues. CDR1 and CDR2 (germline): LNHDA, SQIVND (reference sequence). The chain's CDR3 is CASSLRPGTSGYEQYF. The CDR3 DNA sequence: TGTGCCAGTAGTCTCCGACCTGGGACTAGCGGATACGAGCAGTACTTC.

This clone was recorded once. V is TRBV5-1 and J is TRBJ2-2, with unresolved D. The CDR3 is made up of 16 amino acids. Per germline, CDR1 SGHRS and CDR2 YFSETQ. Between the trimmed V and J ends, which lost 0 bases and 1 base, there was a span of 10 bases. Here the CDR3 reads CASSLEPFENTGELFF. The CDR3 bases are TGCGCCAGCAGCTTGGAACCCTTCGAGAACACCGGGGAGCTGTTTTTT.